This T cell receptor beta chain was observed in a study of T cell changes during pregnancy in multiple sclerosis. Trimming shortened V by 1 base and J by 3 bases, and 20 bases separated the two germline ends. The CDR3 runs 18 residues. CDR1 SGHRS and CDR2 YFSETQ come from the germline V gene. Repertoires were generated with immunoSEQ multiplex PCR, while TCRdb's copy carries only in-frame clones and drops some. This table has around 40,000 clones, just over 90% appearing once. The material was CD4+ T cells from peripheral blood mononuclear cells, obtained in the third trimester of pregnancy. The clonotype was recovered from a female donor with multiple sclerosis, enrolled in a pregnancy study. V is TRBV5-1 and J is TRBJ2-1; perhaps TRBD2 as D (5 bases). The CDR3 reads CASSLSADSTPRYNEQFF. The CDR3 DNA follows: TGCGCCAGCAGCTTGAGTGCGGACTCGACCCCCCGCTACAATGAGCAGTTCTTC.